This TCR beta chain was profiled in a study of T cell responses to AZD1222 COVID-19 vaccine. This table comes from immunoSEQ multiplex PCR, and its TCRdb copy is limited to in-frame clones, with some not included. This sample has tens of thousands of clones, with 75% to 90% found just once. With regard to this clone: Its specificity is not known.

The germline gives CDR1 LGHDT, CDR2 YNNKEL (reference sequence). The V end was cut by 0 bases, the J end by 5 bases, with 20 bases between. This CDR3 has 18 amino acids. Study-level findings and limits: Seropositive at baseline were only 5 or 6 AZD1222 recipients. Clonal diversity was possibly underestimated, and the donors were mostly white British, with more females. Across spike, vaccine-associated CD4 TCRs were found, dominant at 160-218 and 743-854.

The TCR comes from an adult in good health. The genes are TRBV3-1 (or the pseudogene TRBV3-2) and TRBJ2-1; D is unclear. This sample comprised peripheral blood, obtained on day 0 of AZD1222 vaccination. The CDR3, as DNA: TGTGCCAGCAGCCAAGATGCCTCGGGCCTGCCTCCCCACAATGAGCAGTTCTTC. Amino acid sequence: CASSQDASGLPPHNEQFF.